This T cell receptor (beta chain) was profiled in a study of human T cells and chemical hapten exposure. Overall study context: The sensitizer, 2% DPC, was used on about 2 cm by about 2 cm of upper inner arm skin.

Time point noted: patch test 1, 2 weeks after DPC sensitization. The treatment is: therapeutic diphenylcyclopropenone sensitization with weekly scalp DPC. General study results and limits: With regard to DPC sensitization, TCRs above 1 in 1000 frequency did not change.

CDR3 length equals 15 residues. CDR1 SNHLY and CDR2 FYNNEI come from the germline V gene. V was clipped by 4 bases and J by 5 bases, with 16 bases between them. TCRdb used MiXCR to reprocess the RACE reads, holding one entry per CDR3 protein. This sample carries around 74,000 distinct CDR3 sequences, 30% to 35% of them seen once, and the ten largest clones take about 10%. This clonotype was counted a few times. The target antigen is unknown. This TCR was sampled from a man aged 35-49 years with alopecia areata. Some clones in this sample may be carry-over from other donors' samples. The chain links TRBV2 to TRBJ2-3; TRBD1 is a possible D gene (6 bases). This specimen was whole blood, taken in connection with sensitization to the hapten diphenylcyclopropenone (DPC). The CDR3 DNA reads as TGTGCCAGCAGTGGGGACATGAGTTTCGGAGATACGCAGTATTTT. It is translated as CASSGDMSFGDTQYF.